Presented here are 26 T cell receptor beta chains from one specimen sequenced in a study of CD4 T cells in relation to SARS-CoV-2 and coronaviruses. The unexposed donors gave CD4+ T cells in about 2011-2019, prior to COVID-19. The assay was immunoSEQ multiplex PCR, and TCRdb's table has in-frame clones only and misses some. The sample includes 60,000 to 65,000 clones, approximately 94% of them seen just once. Sequenced: naive CD4+ T cells from PBMCs. Documented subset: naive CD4+ T cells isolated by negative enrichment. These receptor sequences come from a human donor in good health.

The rearrangement uses TRBV11-2 and TRBJ2-7, with 10 bases that match TRBD1. The CDR3 length is 15 residues. The V segment lost 1 base and the J segment 8 bases; nucleotides outside the gene matches: 8. CDR1 SGHAT and CDR2 FQNNGV come from the germline V gene. The CDR3 sequence: CASSLVNTGQGKQYF. CDR3 nucleotide sequence: TGTGCCAGCAGCTTAGTAAACACGGGACAGGGGAAGCAGTACTTC.

The genes are TRBV27 and TRBJ2-1; 8 nucleotides line up with TRBD2. Germline CDR1 is MNHEY and CDR2 is SMNVEV (reference sequence). V dropped 6 bases and J dropped 0; count of bases not matched to a gene: 7. This CDR3 is 16 amino acids long. CDR3 in DNA: TGTGCCAGCAGATTCGTAGCGGGAAGCTCCTACAATGAGCAGTTCTTC. Amino acids: CASRFVAGSSYNEQFF.

This clone came up a few times. The chain recombines TRBV28 with TRBJ1-5; no clear D gene. Germline CDR1 is MDHEN and CDR2 is SYDVKM. This CDR3 has 12 amino acids. Trimming took off 8 bases at V and 6 bases at J, with 11 bases between the two ends. CDR3 DNA sequence: TGTGCCAGCGAAAGTGGGGTTCAGCCCCAGCATTTT. It codes for CASESGVQPQHF.

The J gene is TRBJ1-3, the V gene TRBV21-1; TRBD1 is the table's D call and was not checked against the DNA. TRBV21-1 counts as a pseudogene. This CDR3 has 16 amino acids. The CDR3 region has the DNA TGTGCCAGCAGGTGGGACAGGGCATCCCCTGGAAACACCATATATTTT. This encodes CASRWDRASPGNTIYF.

The chain couples TRBV5-4 to TRBJ2-7; 7 nucleotides align to TRBD2. CDR3 length: 14 amino acids. The germline V gene has CDR1 SGHNT and CDR2 YYREEE (reference sequence). Losses at the gene ends were 3 bases for V and 2 bases for J; bases not matched to a gene: 5. The CDR3: CASSWTSGTYEQYF. CDR3 coding DNA: TGTGCCAGCAGCTGGACTAGTGGGACCTACGAGCAGTACTTC.

V and J are TRBV6-5 and TRBJ2-7; TRBD2 might be the D (5 bases). Between the trimmed V and J ends, which lost 5 bases and 3 bases, there was a span of 17 bases. This CDR3 is 15 amino acids long. Looked up from germline, CDR1 is MNHEY and CDR2 is SVGAGI. CDR3 in DNA: TGTGCCAGCAGTCGGAGCGGAGTAGGGAACTACGAGCAGTACTTC. It codes for CASSRSGVGNYEQYF.

The table lists this clone with a count of one. The chain links TRBV15 to TRBJ2-7; a weak D match, TRBD2 (6 bases). With 6 bases removed from V and 0 bases from J, the gap between germline ends came to 12 bases. Germline assignment: CDR1 LNHNV and CDR2 YYDKDF (reference sequence). The CDR3 covers 14 residues. CDR3 sequence: CATSRGEASYEQYF. The DNA for the CDR3 is TGTGCCACCAGTCGCGGGGAGGCCTCCTACGAGCAGTACTTC.

The gene calls are TRBV3-1 (or the pseudogene TRBV3-2) and TRBJ2-2, with unresolved D. V was cut by 1 base and J by 9 bases, with 6 bases left in between. This CDR3 has 12 amino acids. The germline V gene has CDR1 LGHDT and CDR2 YNNKEL (reference sequence). The CDR3 loop is CASSQVPRELFF. DNA of the CDR3: TGTGCCAGCAGCCAAGTCCCCCGGGAGCTGTTTTTT.

The CDR3 here is CASSYPAGGPSYNEQFF. CDR3 DNA sequence: TGTGCCAGCAGTTACCCAGCGGGAGGGCCCTCCTACAATGAGCAGTTCTTC. The chain has TRBV6-2 or TRBV6-3 and TRBJ2-1, with 10 bases identical to TRBD2. CDR1 is MNHEY and CDR2 is SVGEGT in the germline V gene. The CDR3 extends over 17 amino acids. V lost 2 bases, J lost 0 bases, and 4 bases stayed unmatched.

This chain connects TRBV2 to TRBJ1-2, with D perhaps matching TRBD1 (5 bases). Germline lookup yields CDR1 SNHLY and CDR2 FYNNEI. The ends were cut back, 4 bases at V and 4 bases at J, with 10 bases in the middle. The length of the CDR3 is 13 residues. The CDR3 region is CASSVRGGYGYTF. The CDR3 bases are TGTGCCAGCAGTGTGCGGGGGGGCTATGGCTACACCTTC.

This chain links TRBV19 with TRBJ2-7; 11 nucleotides agree with TRBD2. CDR1 and CDR2 from the germline V gene are LNHDA and SQIVND (reference sequence). V dropped 4 bases and J dropped 3; count of bases not matched to a gene: 2. The CDR3 totals 14 residues. CDR3: CASSTGLADYEQYF. As DNA, the CDR3 is TGTGCCAGTAGTACGGGACTAGCGGACTACGAGCAGTACTTC.

This clone was picked up one time. The rearrangement joins TRBV15 to TRBJ2-7, with unresolved D. CDR1 and CDR2 (germline): LNHNV, YYDKDF (reference sequence). V lost 0 bases to trimming and J lost 2 bases, with 8 bases between them. This CDR3 region has 14 residues. In DNA, the CDR3 is TGTGCCACCAGCAGAGATACACGGACCTACGAGCAGTACTTC. Protein sequence: CATSRDTRTYEQYF.

With respect to this clone: Compared with germline, one end of the junction differs, possibly owing to a read error. At the DNA level, this CDR3 is encoded by other sequences in the same sample as well. The rearrangement joins TRBV4-1 to TRBJ2-7; 7 bases are shared with TRBD2. This CDR3 region has 14 residues. The V gene's germline CDR1 is MGHRA and CDR2 YSYEKL. CDR3 in amino acids: CASSHLTSKNEQYF. The CDR3 DNA reads TGCGCTAGCAGCCACTTGACTAGCAAAAACGAGCAGTACTTC.

The gene calls are TRBV7-3 and TRBJ2-3; 14 bases are a match to TRBD2. The germline V gene has CDR1 SGHTA and CDR2 FQGTGA. J gave up 0 bases and V 5 bases, and 4 bases lay outside the gene matches. The CDR3 length is 17 residues. CDR3 DNA: TGTGCCAGCAGCCACGGACTAGCGGGAGGAAGCACAGATACGCAGTATTTT. Its protein product is CASSHGLAGGSTDTQYF.

This chain links TRBV27 with TRBJ1-2; 7 bases fit TRBD1. The J segment lost 2 bases and the V segment lost 5 bases, leaving 8 bases of the junction unmatched. The CDR3 is 15 residues long. Germline V CDR1 and CDR2: MNHEY, SMNVEV (reference sequence). The CDR3 DNA is TGTGCCAGCAGTCGAACCAGGGGGACAAACTATGGCTACACCTTC. Its translation is CASSRTRGTNYGYTF.

The CDR3 reads CASSSGAFQETQYF. CDR3 in DNA: TGTGCCAGCAGCTCGGGGGCCTTCCAAGAGACCCAGTACTTC. This rearrangement joins TRBV9 to TRBJ2-5, with D perhaps matching TRBD1 or TRBD2 (6 bases each). Germline CDR1 is SGDLS and CDR2 is YYNGEE. The CDR3 is 14 residues long. V lost 4 bases and J lost 1, with 11 bases in between.

V usage is TRBV5-1 and J usage is TRBJ2-5; D is perhaps TRBD1 or TRBD2 (5 bases each). The V end was cut by 4 bases, the J end by 2 bases, with 12 bases between. Germline-derived CDR1 and CDR2 are SGHRS and YFSETQ. The CDR3 is 14 amino acids. This CDR3 is CASSPGTNQETQYF. The CDR3 DNA is TGCGCCAGCAGCCCCGGGACGAATCAAGAGACCCAGTACTTC.

The chain combines TRBV10-3 with TRBJ2-3; 9 nucleotides match TRBD2. This CDR3 has 16 residues. CDR1 is ENHRY and CDR2 is SYGVKD in the germline V gene. CDR3 nucleotide sequence: TGTGCTTCTTCGGACGGTAAGCGGGAGGGCACAGATACGCAGTATTTT. This gives the protein CASSDGKREGTDTQYF.

This clone was observed a single time. The chain carries TRBV5-1 and TRBJ2-1, with 8 bases that match TRBD2. V trimming: 4 bases; J trimming: 0 bases; junction bases outside the gene matches: 9. The CDR3 is made up of 17 amino acids. Germline-derived CDR1 and CDR2 are SGHRS and YFSETQ. The CDR3 protein is CASSTGLGESSYNEQFF. As DNA, the CDR3 is TGCGCCAGCAGCACGGGACTAGGAGAAAGCTCCTACAATGAGCAGTTCTTC.

The rearrangement joins TRBV2 to TRBJ1-5; D is unclear. Germline CDR1 reads SNHLY; CDR2 reads FYNNEI. CDR3 length: 13 amino acids. V dropped 8 bases and J dropped 2 bases, with 10 bases sitting between them. The CDR3, as DNA: TGTGCCAGCCGTAGCGAGGGCAATCAGCCCCAGCATTTT. This gives the protein CASRSEGNQPQHF.

V and J are TRBV28 and TRBJ2-4; D gene uncertain. CDR1 is MDHEN and CDR2 is SYDVKM in the germline V gene. The length of the CDR3 is 16 residues. V was cut by 4 bases and J by 0 bases, with 13 bases left in between. The CDR3 DNA is TGTGCCAGCAGTTCCGAAGATCTTCTAGCCAAAAACATTCAGTACTTC. Its protein product is CASSSEDLLAKNIQYF.

This clone was detected only once. This chain connects TRBV19 to TRBJ2-7, with 13 nucleotides matching TRBD2. Germline V gives CDR1 LNHDA, CDR2 SQIVND (reference sequence). The CDR3 has 16 amino acids. J gave up 3 bases and V 1 base, and 3 bases lay outside the gene matches. The DNA for the CDR3 is TGTGCCAGTAGTATAGTCGGGACTAGCGGGATCTACGAGCAGTACTTC. This encodes CASSIVGTSGIYEQYF.

The chain has TRBV19 and TRBJ1-5, with D uncertain. V lost 3 bases and J 0 bases, leaving 3 bases between the germline ends. In germline, CDR1 is LNHDA, CDR2 SQIVND (reference sequence). The CDR3 has 13 residues. CDR3 protein: CASSMASNQPQHF. The CDR3 DNA sequence: TGTGCCAGTAGTATGGCTAGCAATCAGCCCCAGCATTTT. Variable domain in full (rest from reference TRBV19 and TRBJ1-5): DGGITQSPKYLFRKEGQNVTLSCEQNLNHDAMYWYRQDPGQGLRLIYYSQIVNDFQKGDIAEGYSVSREKKESFPLTVTSAQKNPTAFYLCASSMASNQPQHFGDGTRLSIL.

This clone was seen just once. J is TRBJ2-7 and V is TRBV5-1; no reliable D call. CDR3 length: 14 amino acids. CDR1 is SGHRS, CDR2 YFSETQ, per germline. With 4 bases removed from V and 4 bases from J, the gap between germline ends came to 15 bases. The CDR3 DNA reads as TGCGCCAGCAGCCAAGGTCCCGAATCTTACGAGCAGTACTTC. It specifies CASSQGPESYEQYF. The full variable domain, rest sourced from reference TRBV5-1 and TRBJ2-7, is KAGVTQTPRYLIKTRGQQVTLSCSPISGHRSVSWYQQTPGQGLQFLFEYFSETQRNKGNFPGRFSGRQFSNSRSEMNVSTLELGDSALYLCASSQGPESYEQYFGPGTRLTVT.

The CDR3, as DNA: TGTGCCAGCACCTTTCAGGGGTCAACCTACGAGCAGTACTTC. It translates to CASTFQGSTYEQYF. This sequence joins TRBV2 and TRBJ2-7; possibly TRBD1 for D (6 bases). CDR3 length: 14 residues. V lost 7 bases, J lost 2 bases, and 15 bases lay in between. The germline gives CDR1 SNHLY, CDR2 FYNNEI.

The chain uses TRBV7-3 and TRBJ2-3, with D possibly being TRBD2 (5 bases). The CDR3 runs 15 residues. Trimming stripped 2 bases from V and 3 bases from J, with 12 bases between. Germline V gene lookup returns CDR1 SGHTA and CDR2 FQGTGA. The DNA of the CDR3 is TGTGCCAGCAGCTTACAGGCTAGCAAAACAGATACGCAGTATTTT. It encodes CASSLQASKTDTQYF. Supplemented by reference TRBV7-3 and TRBJ2-3, the full variable domain reads GAGVSQTPSNKVTEKGKYVELRCDPISGHTALYWYRQSLGQGPEFLIYFQGTGAADDSGLPNDRFFAVRPEGSVSTLKIQRTERGDSAVYLCASSLQASKTDTQYFGPGTRLTVL.